One and the same sample provided the 9 T cell receptor beta chains below, sequenced in a study of blood T cell repertoires in COVID-19. Using immunoSEQ multiplex PCR, the repertoire was profiled, and TCRdb retains in-frame clones only, with some absent. The sample has 200,000 to 300,000 clones, approximately 86% seen once. Sequencing was carried out using peripheral blood. These receptors originate from a man younger than 40 with active or convalescent COVID-19.

The chain combines TRBV19 with TRBJ2-5; TRBD2 matches at 7 bases. The CDR3 length is 15 residues. V lost 5 bases and J lost 5; bases outside the gene matches: 11. Per the germline V gene, CDR1 is LNHDA and CDR2 is SQIVND (reference sequence). The chain's CDR3 is CASSSKRGRMETQYF. The CDR3 DNA follows: TGTGCCAGTAGTTCTAAGCGGGGTAGGATGGAGACCCAGTACTTC.

The genes are TRBV4-1 and TRBJ1-3; 8 nucleotides align to TRBD1. Germline V gene data show CDR1 as MGHRA and CDR2 as YSYEKL. Trimming removed 1 base from V and 0 bases from J; junction bases left unmatched: 2. CDR3 length: 16 residues. CDR3: CASSQVTGGSGNTIYF. CDR3 sequence (DNA): TGCGCCAGCAGCCAAGTAACAGGGGGCTCTGGAAACACCATATATTTT.

The chain links TRBV27 to TRBJ1-2; a possible D gene is TRBD1 (6 bases). Looked up from germline, CDR1 is MNHEY and CDR2 is SMNVEV (reference sequence). This CDR3 region has 15 residues. V shed 6 bases and J shed 1 base, with 15 bases lying between them. CDR3 sequence: CASSRITGNNYGYTF. The CDR3 DNA sequence: TGTGCCAGCAGCCGTATAACAGGGAATAACTATGGCTACACCTTC.

The chain links TRBV11-3 to TRBJ2-5, with unresolved D. The V gene lost 5 bases and the J gene lost 4 bases, with 14 bases spanning the gap. Germline V lookup: CDR1 SGHNT, CDR2 YENEEA. The length of the CDR3 is 14 residues. The CDR3 DNA reads TGTGCCAGCAGCCGCGGTCCTTCGGGAGAGACCCAGTACTTC. Translation: CASSRGPSGETQYF.

For the CDR3, the DNA is TGTGCCAGTAGTGTGACACCTATTAGCAATCAGCCCCAGCATTTT. Its protein product is CASSVTPISNQPQHF. The chain employs TRBV19 and TRBJ1-5; no clear D gene. This CDR3 has 15 residues. Germline CDR1 and CDR2: LNHDA and SQIVND (reference sequence). The V and J ends lost 5 bases and 0 bases respectively, with 11 bases between them.

The V gene is TRBV5-1, the J gene TRBJ2-2; a possible D gene is TRBD1 (5 bases). The CDR3 consists of 15 residues. Germline V gene lookup returns CDR1 SGHRS and CDR2 YFSETQ. Deletions cut 4 bases from V and 6 bases from J, with 16 bases between. The CDR3: CASSPQGIDAGELFF. DNA of the CDR3: TGCGCCAGCAGCCCCCAGGGAATCGACGCCGGGGAGCTGTTTTTT. The full variable domain, completed using reference TRBV5-1 and TRBJ2-2, is KAGVTQTPRYLIKTRGQQVTLSCSPISGHRSVSWYQQTPGQGLQFLFEYFSETQRNKGNFPGRFSGRQFSNSRSEMNVSTLELGDSALYLCASSPQGIDAGELFFGEGSRLTVL.

This clone occurred once. This chain uses TRBV5-6 with TRBJ2-3; 13 positions match TRBD2. The germline V gene has CDR1 SGHDT and CDR2 YYEEEE. The length of the CDR3 is 16 residues. V lost 5 bases to trimming and J lost 2 bases; unmatched junction nucleotides: 5. CDR3 nucleotides: TGTGCCAGCAGGCCGGGACTAGCGGGGATCACAGATACGCAGTATTTT. Amino acid sequence: CASRPGLAGITDTQYF.

This clone has a handful of counts. This chain uses TRBV19 with TRBJ2-3; TRBD1 matches 8 bases. The CDR3 contains 15 residues. Germline V gives CDR1 LNHDA, CDR2 SQIVND (reference sequence). V gave up 4 bases and J gave up 2 bases; unmatched junction bases: 5. For the CDR3, the DNA is TGTGCCAGTAGTAGCGGGACAGGAATCACAGATACGCAGTATTTT. This codes for CASSSGTGITDTQYF.

The table lists this clone with a count of one. J is TRBJ2-3 and V is TRBV30; D possibly corresponds to TRBD2 (5 bases). This CDR3 spans 13 amino acids. In germline, CDR1 is GTSNPN, CDR2 SVGIG (reference sequence). Trimming stripped 2 bases from V and 4 bases from J, with 10 bases between. The CDR3 loop reads CAWSSWGADTQYF. CDR3 sequence (DNA): TGTGCCTGGAGTTCCTGGGGAGCAGATACGCAGTATTTT.